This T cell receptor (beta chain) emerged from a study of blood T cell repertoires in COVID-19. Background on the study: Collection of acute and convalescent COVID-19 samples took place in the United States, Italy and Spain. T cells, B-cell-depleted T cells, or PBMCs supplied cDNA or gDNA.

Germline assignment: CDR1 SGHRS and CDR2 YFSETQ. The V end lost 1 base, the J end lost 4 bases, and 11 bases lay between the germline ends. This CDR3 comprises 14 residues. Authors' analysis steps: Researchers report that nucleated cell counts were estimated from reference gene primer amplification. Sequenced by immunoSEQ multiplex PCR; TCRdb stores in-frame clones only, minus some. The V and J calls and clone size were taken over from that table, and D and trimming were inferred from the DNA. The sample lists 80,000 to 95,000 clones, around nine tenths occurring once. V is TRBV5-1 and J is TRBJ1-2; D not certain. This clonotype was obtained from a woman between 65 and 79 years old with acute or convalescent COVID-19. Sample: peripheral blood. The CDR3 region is CASSLSGSSYGYTF. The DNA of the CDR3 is TGCGCCAGCAGCTTGTCCGGTAGTTCCTATGGCTACACCTTC.